These T cell receptor beta chains were read from a single sample in a study of technical replicates of blood from a handful of donors. Profiling relied on immunoSEQ multiplex PCR, and the TCRdb table lists in-frame clones only, not all of them. The table records about 50,000 clones, roughly 90% of them present only once. Material for sequencing was PBMCs. These receptors were obtained from a human donor in good health. Some clones in this sample may be carry-over from other donors' samples. CDR3s include the opening cysteine and the closing phenylalanine or tryptophan. D genes are given only for firm matches. Rows may omit the clone size; those that give it use once, few, many or a size class.

d_call: NA; v_call: TRBV6-4; clone_size: NA; j_call: TRBJ2-2; cdr3_nt: TGTGCCAGCAGTGTCCAGGGCCCTGGCGGGGAGCTGTTTTTT; cdr3_aa: CASSVQGPGGELFF
d_call: TRBD2; v_call: TRBV7-9; clone_size: NA; j_call: TRBJ2-1; cdr3_nt: TGTGCCAGCAGCCTCCAAGCTAGCGGGAGTACAAATGAGCAGTTCTTC; cdr3_aa: CASSLQASGSTNEQFF
d_call: NA; v_call: TRBV2; clone_size: NA; j_call: TRBJ1-6; cdr3_nt: TGTGCCAGCAGGGGGGCAGGTAATTCACCCCTCCACTTT; cdr3_aa: CASRGAGNSPLHF
d_call: NA; v_call: TRBV6-6; clone_size: NA; j_call: TRBJ1-2; cdr3_nt: TGTGCCAGCAGAATTCAGGGTCAGGGCGGCTACACCTTC; cdr3_aa: CASRIQGQGGYTF
d_call: NA; v_call: TRBV7-9; clone_size: once; j_call: TRBJ1-2; cdr3_nt: TGTGCCAGCACCCAGCGGGAGACAACCTATGGCTACACCTTC; cdr3_aa: CASTQRETTYGYTF
d_call: NA; v_call: TRBV5-4; clone_size: NA; j_call: TRBJ2-3; cdr3_nt: TGTGCCACTCGAACAGGGCTTAGCACAGATACGCAGTATTTT; cdr3_aa: CATRTGLSTDTQYF
d_call: TRBD1; v_call: TRBV6-1; clone_size: NA; j_call: TRBJ1-2; cdr3_nt: TGTGCCAGCAGAGACACAGGGGGCTATGGCTACACCTTC; cdr3_aa: CASRDTGGYGYTF
d_call: NA; v_call: TRBV2; clone_size: NA; j_call: TRBJ2-4; cdr3_nt: TGTGCCAGCAGTGAAGCGTTTGCAGGGGTAAACATTCAGTACTTC; cdr3_aa: CASSEAFAGVNIQYF
d_call: TRBD2; v_call: TRBV2; clone_size: NA; j_call: TRBJ2-5; cdr3_nt: TGTGCCAGCAGTCCCTGGACTAGCGGGAGGGCCCAAGAGACCCAGTACTTC; cdr3_aa: CASSPWTSGRAQETQYF
d_call: NA; v_call: TRBV4-2; clone_size: NA; j_call: TRBJ1-2; cdr3_nt: TGTGCCAGCAGCCGGGGTGGGGGCGGGCCGGAGAGTGGCTACACCTTC; cdr3_aa: CASSRGGGGPESGYTF
d_call: NA; v_call: TRBV19; clone_size: NA; j_call: TRBJ1-1; cdr3_nt: TGTGCCAGTAGTAAGTGGGTCTCAGGGCCTGAAGCTTTCTTT; cdr3_aa: CASSKWVSGPEAFF
d_call: TRBD2; v_call: TRBV11-2; clone_size: once; j_call: TRBJ2-1; cdr3_nt: TGTGCCAGCAGCCCGAGCGGGGCCCCCTACAATGAGCAGTTCTTC; cdr3_aa: CASSPSGAPYNEQFF
d_call: TRBD1; v_call: TRBV6-6; clone_size: NA; j_call: TRBJ2-7; cdr3_nt: TGTGCCAGCAGTTACGGGGGACAGGGTTCCTACGAGCAGTACTTC; cdr3_aa: CASSYGGQGSYEQYF
d_call: NA; v_call: TRBV5-1; clone_size: NA; j_call: TRBJ2-2; cdr3_nt: TGCGCCGTCGGGGGAGACACCGGGGAGCTGTTTTTT; cdr3_aa: CAVGGDTGELFF
d_call: TRBD2; v_call: TRBV6-1; clone_size: NA; j_call: TRBJ2-1; cdr3_nt: TGTGCCAGCAGCCCCGGGACTAGCGGTAAAAATGAGCAGTTCTTC; cdr3_aa: CASSPGTSGKNEQFF
d_call: TRBD1; v_call: TRBV5-1; clone_size: NA; j_call: TRBJ2-2; cdr3_nt: TGCGCCAGCAGCCGCCCCGACAGGGGGTGGACCGGGGAGCTGTTTTTT; cdr3_aa: CASSRPDRGWTGELFF
d_call: NA; v_call: TRBV7-9; clone_size: NA; j_call: TRBJ2-1; cdr3_nt: TGTGCCAGCACCCCCGCGGGCTACAATGAGCAGTTCTTC; cdr3_aa: CASTPAGYNEQFF
d_call: TRBD2; v_call: TRBV5-4; clone_size: NA; j_call: TRBJ2-7; cdr3_nt: TGTGCCAGCATCCCGGATGTGCAGGCGGGGGAGGGCTACGAGCAGTACTTC; cdr3_aa: CASIPDVQAGEGYEQYF
d_call: NA; v_call: TRBV18; clone_size: NA; j_call: TRBJ2-2; cdr3_nt: TGTGCCAGCTCACCAGGCAGGAACACCGGGGAGCTGTTTTTT; cdr3_aa: CASSPGRNTGELFF
d_call: TRBD1; v_call: TRBV11-2; clone_size: NA; j_call: TRBJ1-4; cdr3_nt: TGTGCCAGCAGCGGGACGGACAGGCGTAATGAAAAACTGTTTTTT; cdr3_aa: CASSGTDRRNEKLFF
d_call: NA; v_call: TRBV29-1; clone_size: NA; j_call: TRBJ1-2; cdr3_nt: TGCAGCGTTGAAGATCCAGAGGGAAGAAGGTATGGCTACACCTTC; cdr3_aa: CSVEDPEGRRYGYTF
d_call: NA; v_call: TRBV4-1; clone_size: NA; j_call: TRBJ2-7; cdr3_nt: TGCGCCAGCAGCCACCACGGGGAGCAGTACTTC; cdr3_aa: CASSHHGEQYF
d_call: NA; v_call: TRBV4-1; clone_size: NA; j_call: TRBJ2-7; cdr3_nt: TGCGCCAGCAGCCAAGATCCCGGTACTGACTACGAGCAGTACTTC; cdr3_aa: CASSQDPGTDYEQYF
d_call: NA; v_call: TRBV4-2; clone_size: NA; j_call: TRBJ2-2; cdr3_nt: TGTGCCAGCAGCCAAGAACCGGCGGATCCTACCGGGGAGCTGTTTTTT; cdr3_aa: CASSQEPADPTGELFF
d_call: NA; v_call: TRBV30; clone_size: NA; j_call: TRBJ2-1; cdr3_nt: TGTGCCTGGAGTACCGGGACTCCCCAGTTCTTC; cdr3_aa: CAWSTGTPQFF
d_call: TRBD1; v_call: TRBV9; clone_size: NA; j_call: TRBJ2-3; cdr3_nt: TGTGCCAGCAGCGCCGGGACAGCCAGCACAGATACGCAGTATTTT; cdr3_aa: CASSAGTASTDTQYF
d_call: NA; v_call: TRBV12-2; clone_size: NA; j_call: TRBJ2-2; cdr3_nt: TGTGCAAGTCGCCCTGCTACTGGCGGGAGAGGAACCGGGGAGCTGTTTTTT; cdr3_aa: CASRPATGGRGTGELFF
d_call: NA; v_call: TRBV27; clone_size: once; j_call: TRBJ2-7; cdr3_nt: TGTGCCAGAGGGGCCACAGGTTCGGTTCGCTACGAGCAGTACTTC; cdr3_aa: CARGATGSVRYEQYF
d_call: TRBD1; v_call: TRBV7-3; clone_size: NA; j_call: TRBJ1-1; cdr3_nt: TGTGCCAGCAGCTTACAGGGGGGGAACACTGAAGCTTTCTTT; cdr3_aa: CASSLQGGNTEAFF
d_call: TRBD2; v_call: TRBV7-9; clone_size: NA; j_call: TRBJ2-1; cdr3_nt: TGTGCCAGCAGCTTAGGGGCTAGCGGGAGTCGTAATGAGCAGTTCTTC; cdr3_aa: CASSLGASGSRNEQFF
d_call: TRBD2; v_call: TRBV4-2; clone_size: NA; j_call: TRBJ2-5; cdr3_nt: TGTGCCAGCAGCCAACCGGGACTAGAAAAAGAGACCCAGTACTTC; cdr3_aa: CASSQPGLEKETQYF
d_call: NA; v_call: TRBV27; clone_size: NA; j_call: TRBJ1-5; cdr3_nt: TGTGCCAGCAGTTTATTCGGGGTAAATCAGCCCCAGCATTTT; cdr3_aa: CASSLFGVNQPQHF
d_call: TRBD1; v_call: TRBV6-6; clone_size: NA; j_call: TRBJ1-4; cdr3_nt: TGTGCCAGCAGTTACGCGACAGGGGGAATTCCGATAGAACTGTTTTTT; cdr3_aa: CASSYATGGIPIELFF
d_call: NA; v_call: TRBV7-9; clone_size: NA; j_call: TRBJ2-2; cdr3_nt: TGTGCCAGCAGCCCCCCGGGCACCGGGGAGCTGTTTTTT; cdr3_aa: CASSPPGTGELFF
d_call: TRBD1; v_call: TRBV11-1; clone_size: NA; j_call: TRBJ2-7; cdr3_nt: TGTGCCAGCAGCCGGGACAGGGGTACCTACGAGCAGTACTTC; cdr3_aa: CASSRDRGTYEQYF
d_call: TRBD2; v_call: TRBV5-6; clone_size: NA; j_call: TRBJ2-7; cdr3_nt: TGTGCCAGCAGCTTCGGGACTAGCGGGAGGTCCTCCTACGAGCAGTACTTC; cdr3_aa: CASSFGTSGRSSYEQYF
d_call: NA; v_call: TRBV2; clone_size: once; j_call: TRBJ1-2; cdr3_nt: TGTGCCAGCTTCAGGCAGGGCCCTTATGGCTACACCTTC; cdr3_aa: CASFRQGPYGYTF
d_call: TRBD1; v_call: TRBV18; clone_size: NA; j_call: TRBJ2-7; cdr3_nt: TGTGCCAGCTCACCCGGACAGGGCCCCTACGAGCAGTACTTC; cdr3_aa: CASSPGQGPYEQYF
d_call: NA; v_call: TRBV6-5; clone_size: NA; j_call: TRBJ2-5; cdr3_nt: TGTGCCAGCAGTTACAATAGAGGGGAGACCCAGTACTTC; cdr3_aa: CASSYNRGETQYF
d_call: NA; v_call: TRBV25-1; clone_size: NA; j_call: TRBJ2-1; cdr3_nt: TGTGCCAGCAGTGACCCCAACAGAGATGAGCAGTTCTTC; cdr3_aa: CASSDPNRDEQFF
d_call: NA; v_call: TRBV7-2; clone_size: NA; j_call: TRBJ2-1; cdr3_nt: TGTGCCAGCAGCTTAAACGGGTGGAGCTCCTACAATGAGCAGTTCTTC; cdr3_aa: CASSLNGWSSYNEQFF
d_call: TRBD1; v_call: TRBV7-6; clone_size: NA; j_call: TRBJ2-7; cdr3_nt: TGTGCCAGCAGCCCCACCGCGGGACAGGGGGGAGGTTTGCACGAGCAGTACTTC; cdr3_aa: CASSPTAGQGGGLHEQYF
d_call: TRBD1; v_call: TRBV10-3; clone_size: NA; j_call: TRBJ1-1; cdr3_nt: TGTGCCATCAGTGAGTTGACAGGGGAGCAGAACACTGAAGCTTTCTTT; cdr3_aa: CAISELTGEQNTEAFF
d_call: TRBD1; v_call: TRBV6-5; clone_size: once; j_call: TRBJ1-1; cdr3_nt: TGTGCCAGCATCGACAGGGTAGGGAACACTGAAGCTTTCTTT; cdr3_aa: CASIDRVGNTEAFF
d_call: TRBD1; v_call: TRBV7-2; clone_size: NA; j_call: TRBJ1-2; cdr3_nt: TGTGCCAGCAGCACCGGACAGGGATCCAGCTATGGCTACACCTTC; cdr3_aa: CASSTGQGSSYGYTF
d_call: NA; v_call: TRBV30; clone_size: NA; j_call: TRBJ2-3; cdr3_nt: TGTGCCTGGAGTGGACGGGGAGACACAGATACGCAGTATTTT; cdr3_aa: CAWSGRGDTDTQYF
d_call: NA; v_call: TRBV25-1; clone_size: NA; j_call: TRBJ2-1; cdr3_nt: TGTGCCAGCAGGCCGGGTGGCGTGGGGCAGTTCTTC; cdr3_aa: CASRPGGVGQFF
d_call: NA; v_call: TRBV30; clone_size: NA; j_call: TRBJ2-5; cdr3_nt: TGTGCCTGGAGTGTAAATCGGGAGACCCAGTACTTC; cdr3_aa: CAWSVNRETQYF
d_call: NA; v_call: TRBV19; clone_size: once; j_call: TRBJ1-6; cdr3_nt: TGTGCCAGTAGTATCTCGGATACTGCCGGGGTGGCCCTCCACTTT; cdr3_aa: CASSISDTAGVALHF